These 5 T cell receptor beta chains came from one sample sequenced in a study of cytomegalovirus exposure and HLA in healthy donors. Sequencing was performed with immunoSEQ multiplex PCR; in TCRdb, only in-frame clones are kept and a portion is missing. This table holds around 400,000 clones, roughly 89% found once. Sequenced material: PBMCs. The source of these receptors is a woman younger than 30 in good health and CMV-seronegative.

The rearrangement links TRBV9 to TRBJ2-2, with a tentative D call TRBD2 (6 bases). There are 15 residues in the CDR3. The germline CDR1 and CDR2 sequences are SGDLS and YYNGEE. Trimming took off 0 bases at V and 4 bases at J, with 10 bases between the two ends. CDR3 in DNA: TGTGCCAGCAGCGTAGTCGGGGGATTCACCGGGGAGCTGTTTTTT. It translates to CASSVVGGFTGELFF.

This clone was seen a handful of times. The chain combines TRBV7-9 with TRBJ1-2, with TRBD1 identical over 8 bases. J gave up 4 bases and V 5 bases, and 6 bases lay outside the gene matches. This CDR3 spans 14 amino acids. Germline V CDR1 and CDR2: SEHNR, FQNEAQ (reference sequence). The CDR3 DNA is TGTGCCAGCAGCGAATCGGGACAGGCCTATGGCTACACCTTC. This sequence encodes CASSESGQAYGYTF.

The rearrangement uses TRBV29-1 and TRBJ2-4; 8 positions agree with TRBD2. The CDR3 extends over 17 amino acids. Per the germline V gene, CDR1 is SQVTM and CDR2 is ANQGSEA. The trim removed 0 bases at V and 6 bases at J, leaving 13 bases unmatched. CDR3 amino acids: CSVEDKPGGSLVNIQYF. CDR3 DNA sequence: TGCAGCGTTGAAGATAAGCCGGGGGGGAGTTTAGTAAACATTCAGTACTTC.

This clone was seen at least ten times. The rearrangement links TRBV27 to TRBJ1-3, with D perhaps TRBD1 (5 bases). The CDR3 is made up of 16 amino acids. CDR1 MNHEY and CDR2 SMNVEV come from the germline V gene (reference sequence). Trimming removed 0 bases from V and 3 bases from J, with 12 bases in between. CDR3 nucleotides: TGTGCCAGCAGTTTATCGAGCCCAGGGTATGGAAACACCATATATTTT. Its translation: CASSLSSPGYGNTIYF.

V is TRBV5-1 and J is TRBJ1-2; 7 bases map to TRBD1. CDR1 and CDR2 (germline): SGHRS, YFSETQ. V was pared by 4 bases and J by 2 bases, with 8 bases of the junction left unmatched. The CDR3 is 15 amino acids. CDR3 coding DNA: TGCGCCAGCAGCGACCGGACAGGCCAGAACTATGGCTACACCTTC. It yields the protein CASSDRTGQNYGYTF.